Following are 17 T cell receptor beta chains from one sample sequenced in a study of T-cell memory formation after mild COVID-19. TCRdb called the 5' RACE reads again in MiXCR, with one record for every CDR3 protein. The sample carries under 200,000 distinct CDR3 sequences, approximately 12% recorded once. Material: PBMCs or a T cell subset sorted from them (not recorded which). These receptors were collected from a man aged 18 to 30 who had mild COVID-19 (a few samples of this study predate the infection). Cell type and time point are not known.

The genes are TRBV24-1 and TRBJ2-3, with TRBD1 matching over 8 bases. The CDR3 totals 16 residues. Germline V gives CDR1 KGHDR, CDR2 SFDVKD. V dropped 2 bases and J dropped 6; count of bases not matched to a gene: 9. Here the CDR3 reads CATSDSGQGARDTQYF. The CDR3 DNA reads TGTGCCACCAGTGATTCGGGGCAGGGGGCGCGGGATACGCAGTATTTT.

The genes are TRBV6-2 or TRBV6-3 and TRBJ1-5; D not resolved. CDR1 is MNHEY and CDR2 is SVGEGT in the germline V gene. CDR3 size: 16 residues. Trimming took off 6 bases at V and 2 bases at J, with 17 bases between the two ends. This CDR3 is CASSNRRYLGNQPQHF. In DNA form, the CDR3 reads TGTGCCAGCAGCAACAGACGGTACCTAGGCAATCAGCCCCAGCATTTT.

CDR3 coding DNA: TGTGCCAGCAGTTTGCCTGGACAACCCGAGGGCGAGCAGTACGTC. Its translation is CASSLPGQPEGEQYV. The V gene is TRBV28, the J gene TRBJ2-7, with D perhaps assigned TRBD1 or TRBD2 (5 bases each). V lost 3 bases to trimming and J lost 6 bases, with 18 bases between them. Germline CDR1 reads MDHEN; CDR2 reads SYDVKM. The CDR3 extends over 15 amino acids.

This clonotype was picked up many times. In nucleotides, the CDR3 is TGTGCCAGCAGCAGAGCCGGAAGCTCCTACAATGAGCAGTTCTTC. It encodes CASSRAGSSYNEQFF. The chain uses TRBV7-2 and TRBJ2-1; D gene ambiguous. This CDR3 region has 15 residues. V lost 5 bases, J lost 0 bases, and 11 bases lay in between. CDR1 SGHTA and CDR2 FQGNSA come from the germline V gene.

The chain uses TRBV6-2 or TRBV6-3 and TRBJ2-3; 13 nucleotides align to TRBD2. CDR1 MNHEY and CDR2 SVGEGT come from the germline V gene. J gave up 4 bases and V 3 bases, and 4 bases lay outside the gene matches. CDR3 length: 16 amino acids. CDR3 DNA sequence: TGTGCCAGCAGTTATTCCGGACTAGCGGGGGCAGATACGCAGTATTTT. Its protein product is CASSYSGLAGADTQYF.

The chain is built from TRBV20-1 and TRBJ2-7; TRBD1 is a possible D gene (5 bases). The germline V gene encodes CDR1 DFQATT and CDR2 SNEGSKA (reference sequence). V was clipped by 5 bases and J by 4 bases, with 9 bases between them. The CDR3 totals 11 residues. CDR3 nucleotide sequence: TGCAGTGCTCCGGACACTTACGAGCAGTACTTC. Amino acid sequence: CSAPDTYEQYF.

The chain combines TRBV24-1 with TRBJ2-1, with D hard to call. There are 14 residues in the CDR3. Deletions cut 3 bases from V and 4 bases from J, with 9 bases between. Germline CDR1 is KGHDR and CDR2 is SFDVKD. This CDR3 is CATSDTRSYNEQFF. DNA for the CDR3: TGTGCCACCAGTGATACCCGATCTTACAATGAGCAGTTCTTC.

V gene TRBV11-2 combines with J gene TRBJ2-7; unclear D gene. This CDR3 has 15 residues. Per germline, CDR1 SGHAT and CDR2 FQNNGV. V was cut by 3 bases and J by 2 bases, with 14 bases left in between. The CDR3 here is CASSFQRPFPYEQYF. The DNA for the CDR3 is TGTGCCAGCAGCTTTCAGAGACCTTTTCCCTACGAGCAGTACTTC.

This clonotype has a handful of counts. The rearrangement uses TRBV10-3 and TRBJ1-2; D may be TRBD1 (6 bases). V lost 4 bases, J lost 6 bases, and 12 bases lay in between. This CDR3 has 13 amino acids. The germline CDR1 and CDR2 sequences are ENHRY and SYGVKD. DNA for the CDR3: TGTGCCATCAGTGGGTCTGGGGGCCATGGCTACACCTTC. Residues: CAISGSGGHGYTF.

The chain uses TRBV7-2 and TRBJ1-1; D remains unclear. Germline V gene lookup returns CDR1 SGHTA and CDR2 FQGNSA. Between the trimmed V and J ends, which lost 5 bases and 4 bases, there was a span of 17 bases. The CDR3 totals 15 residues. CDR3 amino acids: CASSLAVGLSTEAFF. As DNA, the CDR3 is TGTGCCAGCAGCCTTGCCGTGGGTTTAAGCACTGAAGCTTTCTTT.

The chain uses TRBV5-1 and TRBJ2-5; D unclear. Germline loops: CDR1 SGHRS, CDR2 YFSETQ. The ends were cut back, 4 bases at V and 1 base at J, with 11 bases in the middle. The length of the CDR3 is 14 residues. As DNA, the CDR3 is TGCGCCAGCAGCGTTAGGGTTGGCCAAGAGACCCAGTACTTC. It specifies CASSVRVGQETQYF.

This rearrangement joins TRBV4-1 to TRBJ1-5; 9 positions agree with TRBD1. V shed 0 bases, J shed 4 bases, and the junction held 4 bases outside the gene matches. In germline, CDR1 is MGHRA, CDR2 YSYEKL. This CDR3 has 16 residues. CDR3 region: CASSQDPGTGNQPQHF. The CDR3 nucleotides read TGCGCCAGCAGCCAAGATCCCGGGACAGGGAATCAGCCCCAGCATTTT.

This clonotype appeared many times. This rearrangement joins TRBV6-2 or TRBV6-3 to TRBJ2-5; 10 nucleotides line up with TRBD2. Unmatched junction bases numbered 3, after V lost 6 bases and J lost 2 bases. Germline assignment: CDR1 MNHEY and CDR2 SVGEGT. The CDR3 is 14 residues long. The CDR3 loop is CASSSAGGQETQYF. The CDR3 DNA reads as TGTGCCAGCAGCTCAGCGGGGGGGCAAGAGACCCAGTACTTC.

This clonotype occurred a few times. The rearrangement uses TRBV9 and TRBJ2-5; D tentatively reads TRBD1 or TRBD2 (6 bases each). Germline CDR1 SGDLS, CDR2 YYNGEE. Trimming took off 1 base at V and 3 bases at J, with 10 bases between the two ends. This CDR3 spans 14 amino acids. The DNA for the CDR3 is TGTGCCAGCAGCGTAAGGGGGGACGAAGAGACCCAGTACTTC. This translates into CASSVRGDEETQYF.

This clonotype was counted a few times. This rearrangement joins TRBV12-3 or TRBV12-4 to TRBJ2-5; a possible D gene is TRBD1 (6 bases). Trimming removed 5 bases from V and 11 bases from J, with 15 bases in between. The CDR3 length is 12 residues. This CDR3 is CASSPQGGSQYF. In nucleotides, the CDR3 is TGTGCCAGCAGTCCTCAAGGGGGTTCTCAGTACTTC.

The genes are TRBV7-9 and TRBJ2-5; possibly TRBD1 for D (5 bases). Trimming left V 8 bases short and J 10 bases short, with 20 bases between. The germline gives CDR1 SEHNR, CDR2 FQNEAQ (reference sequence). CDR3 length: 13 residues. The CDR3 protein is CASAVRERSDQYF. CDR3 bases: TGTGCCAGCGCCGTCAGGGAAAGGTCGGACCAGTACTTC.

The chain is built from TRBV9 and TRBJ1-6; D is possibly TRBD1 (5 bases). Germline CDR1 is SGDLS and CDR2 is YYNGEE. The CDR3 covers 16 residues. V dropped 1 base and J dropped 6 bases, with 14 bases sitting between them. The CDR3 here is CASSVFSDSSNSPLHF. The DNA of the CDR3 is TGTGCCAGCAGCGTATTTTCCGACAGCTCTAATTCACCCCTCCACTTT.